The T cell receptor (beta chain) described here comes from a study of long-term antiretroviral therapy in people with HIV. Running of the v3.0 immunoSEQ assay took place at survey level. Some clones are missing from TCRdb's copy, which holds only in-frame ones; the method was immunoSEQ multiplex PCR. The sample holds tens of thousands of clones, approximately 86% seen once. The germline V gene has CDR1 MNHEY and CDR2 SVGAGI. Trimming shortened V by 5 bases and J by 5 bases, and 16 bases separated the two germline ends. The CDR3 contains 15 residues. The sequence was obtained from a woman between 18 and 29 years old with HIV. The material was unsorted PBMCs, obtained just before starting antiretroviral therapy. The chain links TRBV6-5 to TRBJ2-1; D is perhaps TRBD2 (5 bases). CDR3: CASSHGLVPDNEQFF. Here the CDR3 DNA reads TGTGCCAGCAGTCACGGACTCGTACCCGACAATGAGCAGTTCTTC.